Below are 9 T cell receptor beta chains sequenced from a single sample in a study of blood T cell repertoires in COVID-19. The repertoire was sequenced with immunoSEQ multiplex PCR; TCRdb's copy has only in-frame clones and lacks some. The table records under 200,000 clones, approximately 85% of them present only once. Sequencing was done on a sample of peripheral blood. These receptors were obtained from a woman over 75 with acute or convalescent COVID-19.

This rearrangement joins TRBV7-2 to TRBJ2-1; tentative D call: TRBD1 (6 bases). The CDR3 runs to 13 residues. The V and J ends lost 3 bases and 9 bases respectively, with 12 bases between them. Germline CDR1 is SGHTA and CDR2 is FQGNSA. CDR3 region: CASSFSGTSEQFF. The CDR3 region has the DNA TGTGCCAGCAGCTTCTCCGGGACAAGTGAGCAGTTCTTC.

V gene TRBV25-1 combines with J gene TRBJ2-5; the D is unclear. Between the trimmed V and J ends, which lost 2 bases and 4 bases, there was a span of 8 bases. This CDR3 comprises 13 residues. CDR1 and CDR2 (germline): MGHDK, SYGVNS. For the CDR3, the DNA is TGTGCCAGCAGTGAAGTGAGTAGAGAGACCCAGTACTTC. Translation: CASSEVSRETQYF. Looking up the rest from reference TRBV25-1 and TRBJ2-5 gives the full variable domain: EADIYQTPRYLVIGTGKKITLECSQTMGHDKMYWYQQDPGMELHLIHYSYGVNSTEKGDLSSESTVSRIRTEHFPLTLESARPSHTSQYLCASSEVSRETQYFGPGTRLLVL.

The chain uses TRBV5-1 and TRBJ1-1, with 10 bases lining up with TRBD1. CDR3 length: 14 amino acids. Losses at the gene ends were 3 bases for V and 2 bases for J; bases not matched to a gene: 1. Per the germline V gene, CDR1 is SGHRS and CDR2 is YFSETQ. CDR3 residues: CASSWTGGNTEAFF. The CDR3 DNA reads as TGCGCCAGCAGCTGGACAGGGGGTAACACTGAAGCTTTCTTT.

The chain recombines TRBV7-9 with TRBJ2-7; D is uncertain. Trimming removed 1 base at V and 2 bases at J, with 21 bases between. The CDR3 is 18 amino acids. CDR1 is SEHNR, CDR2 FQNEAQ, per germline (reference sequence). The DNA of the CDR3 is TGTGCCAGCAGCTTAGGTGCGTGGTATGAACGACACCCCTACGAGCAGTACTTC. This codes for CASSLGAWYERHPYEQYF.

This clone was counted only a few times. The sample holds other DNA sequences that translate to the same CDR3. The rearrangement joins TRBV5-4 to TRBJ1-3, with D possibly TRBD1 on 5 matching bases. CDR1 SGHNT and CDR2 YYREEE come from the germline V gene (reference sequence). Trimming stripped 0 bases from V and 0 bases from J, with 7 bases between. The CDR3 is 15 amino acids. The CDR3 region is CASSLAGGSGNTIYF. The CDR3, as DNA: TGTGCCAGCAGCTTGGCCGGGGGCTCTGGAAACACCATATATTTT.

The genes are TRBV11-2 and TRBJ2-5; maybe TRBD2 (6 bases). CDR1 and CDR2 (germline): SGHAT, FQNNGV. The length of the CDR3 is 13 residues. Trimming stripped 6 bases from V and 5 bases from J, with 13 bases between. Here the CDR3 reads CASSRREVETQYF. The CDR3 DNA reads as TGTGCCAGCAGTAGGAGGGAGGTGGAGACCCAGTACTTC. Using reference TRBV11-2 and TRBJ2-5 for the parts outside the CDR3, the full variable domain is EAGVAQSPRYKIIEKRQSVAFWCNPISGHATLYWYQQILGQGPKLLIQFQNNGVVDDSQLPKDRFSAERLKGVDSTLKIQPAKLEDSAVYLCASSRREVETQYFGPGTRLLVL.

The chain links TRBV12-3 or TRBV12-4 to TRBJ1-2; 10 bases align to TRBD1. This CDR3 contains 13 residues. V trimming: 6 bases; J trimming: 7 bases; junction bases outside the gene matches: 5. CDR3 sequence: CASSLGQGSGYTF. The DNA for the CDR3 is TGTGCCAGCAGCCTGGGACAGGGGAGTGGCTACACCTTC.

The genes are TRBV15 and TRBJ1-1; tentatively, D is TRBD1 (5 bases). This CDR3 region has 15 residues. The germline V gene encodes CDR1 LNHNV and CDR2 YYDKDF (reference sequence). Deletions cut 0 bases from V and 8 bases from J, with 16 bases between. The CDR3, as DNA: TGTGCCACCAGCAGAGATCAGATTAGGCAGGGAGAAGCTTTCTTT. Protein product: CATSRDQIRQGEAFF.

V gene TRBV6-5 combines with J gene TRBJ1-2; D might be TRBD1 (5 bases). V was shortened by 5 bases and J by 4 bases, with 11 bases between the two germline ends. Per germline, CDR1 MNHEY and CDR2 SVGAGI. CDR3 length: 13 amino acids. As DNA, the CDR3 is TGTGCCAGCAGTCTGGACAAGATCTATGGCTACACCTTC. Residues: CASSLDKIYGYTF.